Each of the 4 T cell receptor beta chains below was sequenced from the same sample in a study of blood T cell repertoires in COVID-19. Assay used: immunoSEQ multiplex PCR; TCRdb lists only in-frame clones, some missing. The sample contains under 250,000 clones, 70% to 90% of which appear only once. Material: peripheral blood. These receptors originate from a woman aged 40 to 50 with acute or convalescent COVID-19.

The table lists this clone with a few counts. V usage is TRBV19 and J usage is TRBJ2-2; D perhaps matches TRBD1 (5 bases). Germline CDR1 LNHDA, CDR2 SQIVND (reference sequence). CDR3 length: 15 residues. V was clipped by 7 bases and J by 3 bases, with 15 bases between them. The CDR3, as DNA: TGTGCCAGTATCCAGGGTATTTCCTACACCGGGGAGCTGTTTTTT. Protein: CASIQGISYTGELFF.

This chain connects TRBV6-5 to TRBJ1-2; 10 positions agree with TRBD1. Germline trimming cut 6 bases from V and 6 bases from J; bases unmatched to any gene: 7. The V gene's germline CDR1 is MNHEY and CDR2 SVGAGI. There are 14 residues in the CDR3. The chain's CDR3 is CASSKDRGYNGYTF. The CDR3 DNA is TGTGCCAGCAGCAAGGACAGGGGGTACAATGGCTACACCTTC.

This clone was found once. The chain is built from TRBV27 and TRBJ2-4; D is perhaps TRBD1 (6 bases). Trimming pared 6 bases from V and 8 bases from J, leaving 11 bases between. CDR3 length: 12 residues. Germline V gene data show CDR1 as MNHEY and CDR2 as SMNVEV (reference sequence). The CDR3 nucleotides read TGTGCCAGCAGATCACAGGGATACATTCAGTACTTC. It encodes CASRSQGYIQYF.

The chain combines TRBV2 with TRBJ2-5, with 10 bases aligning to TRBD2. After removal of 7 bases from V and 4 bases from J, the junction contained 12 bases not matched to a gene. CDR3 length: 16 residues. Germline loops: CDR1 SNHLY, CDR2 FYNNEI. CDR3 sequence: CASMIKRGGLGETQYF. Here the CDR3 DNA reads TGTGCCAGCATGATAAAGCGGGGGGGCCTAGGAGAGACCCAGTACTTC.